These 25 T cell receptor beta chains were sequenced from one sample in a study of T cell responses to AZD1222 COVID-19 vaccine. Generated by immunoSEQ multiplex PCR, the TCRdb table keeps only in-frame clones and is missing some. Here the sample spans 150,000 or so clones, about nine tenths being singletons. The sequencing here drew on peripheral blood, taken on day 0 of AZD1222 vaccination. Receptor source: an adult in good health.

The CDR3 reads CASSLAGPGPDTQYF. The CDR3 DNA reads TGTGCCAGCAGCTTAGCTGGCCCGGGGCCAGATACGCAGTATTTT. The V gene is TRBV7-9, the J gene TRBJ2-3; D possibly uses TRBD1 or TRBD2 (5 bases each). This CDR3 spans 15 amino acids. CDR1 SEHNR and CDR2 FQNEAQ come from the germline V gene (reference sequence). Trimming removed 0 bases from V and 4 bases from J, with 11 bases in between.

The gene calls are TRBV3-1 (or the pseudogene TRBV3-2) and TRBJ2-7, with 7 bases that match TRBD2. Germline V lookup: CDR1 LGHDT, CDR2 YNNKEL (reference sequence). V lost 4 bases to trimming and J lost 3 bases; unmatched junction nucleotides: 9. The CDR3 extends over 15 amino acids. For the CDR3, the DNA is TGTGCCAGCAGCCCGGTCGGGGGGATTCTCTACGAGCAGTACTTC. Translation: CASSPVGGILYEQYF.

This rearrangement joins TRBV23-1 to TRBJ2-1, with 10 bases identical to TRBD1. TRBV23-1 is identified as an open reading frame with a role that is uncertain. The V gene end was trimmed by 4 bases and the J gene end by 12 bases; junction bases not matched to a gene: 21. There are 18 residues in the CDR3. CDR3 nucleotides: TGCGCCAGCAGTCCGACTCGGGCCGGGACAGGGGTTAGTGAGGTGCAGTTCTTC. Translated: CASSPTRAGTGVSEVQFF.

The chain joins TRBV10-3 to TRBJ2-1, with D possibly being TRBD2 (5 bases). Trimming shortened V by 8 bases and J by 8 bases, and 22 bases separated the two germline ends. CDR3 length equals 15 residues. Germline V CDR1 and CDR2: ENHRY, SYGVKD. The CDR3 sequence: CAIAQTIGGRDEQFF. DNA for the CDR3: TGTGCCATCGCTCAGACTATAGGTGGAAGGGATGAGCAGTTCTTC.

The chain recombines TRBV6-5 with TRBJ2-2; TRBD2 agrees at 10 bases. The germline V gene encodes CDR1 MNHEY and CDR2 SVGAGI. V was pared by 0 bases and J by 6 bases, with 4 bases of the junction left unmatched. The CDR3 length is 16 residues. The CDR3 protein is CASSYSPSGSPGELFF. In nucleotides, the CDR3 is TGTGCCAGCAGTTACTCGCCTAGCGGGAGCCCCGGGGAGCTGTTTTTT.

The chain couples TRBV20-1 to TRBJ2-7; no reliable D call. The V gene lost 2 bases and the J gene lost 6 bases, with 8 bases spanning the gap. The CDR3 consists of 11 residues. Per germline, CDR1 DFQATT and CDR2 SNEGSKA (reference sequence). The chain's CDR3 is CSARIAVEQYF. The CDR3 DNA sequence: TGCAGTGCTAGAATCGCGGTCGAGCAGTACTTC.

The sample holds a few counts of this clone. The rearrangement uses TRBV15 and TRBJ2-1, with 10 bases that match TRBD2. This CDR3 is 15 amino acids long. V gave up 1 base and J gave up 9 bases; unmatched junction bases: 6. CDR1 and CDR2 from the germline V gene are LNHNV and YYDKDF (reference sequence). The CDR3 coding sequence is TGTGCCACCAGCAGAGCAGCGGGAGGGCCCGGTGAGCAGTTCTTC. It specifies CATSRAAGGPGEQFF. Supplemented by reference TRBV15 and TRBJ2-1, the full variable domain reads DAMVIQNPRYQVTQFGKPVTLSCSQTLNHNVMYWYQQKSSQAPKLLFHYYDKDFNNEADTPDNFQSRRPNTSFCFLDIRSPGLGDTAMYLCATSRAAGGPGEQFFGPGTRLTVL.

The chain carries TRBV29-1 and TRBJ2-6; a weak D match, TRBD1 (6 bases). The germline V gene has CDR1 SQVTM and CDR2 ANQGSEA. Trimming removed 0 bases from V and 3 bases from J, with 9 bases in between. The CDR3 is made up of 15 amino acids. In DNA form, the CDR3 reads TGCAGCGTTGAAGATTGGGGGCATGGGGCCAACGTCCTGACTTTC. Protein sequence: CSVEDWGHGANVLTF.

This rearrangement joins TRBV29-1 to TRBJ1-1, with D possibly being TRBD1 (6 bases). Germline lookup yields CDR1 SQVTM and CDR2 ANQGSEA. V was clipped by 4 bases and J by 1 base, with 13 bases between them. The length of the CDR3 is 14 residues. The CDR3 bases are TGCAGCGTTGTTCATGGACAGACGAACACTGAAGCTTTCTTT. Translation: CSVVHGQTNTEAFF.

The chain employs TRBV15 and TRBJ2-1; 7 bases align to TRBD1. Per germline, CDR1 LNHNV and CDR2 YYDKDF (reference sequence). CDR3 length: 15 residues. The V segment lost 11 bases and the J segment 1 base; nucleotides outside the gene matches: 11. In nucleotides, the CDR3 is TGTGCCGGTCCGTACAGGGGTTCGTCCTACAATGAGCAGTTCTTC. It is translated as CAGPYRGSSYNEQFF.

This chain uses TRBV5-1 with TRBJ2-5; D may be TRBD2 (5 bases). The V end lost 4 bases, the J end lost 2 bases, and 12 bases lay between the germline ends. CDR1 and CDR2 from the germline V gene are SGHRS and YFSETQ. The CDR3 runs 14 residues. CDR3 coding DNA: TGCGCCAGCAGCGAATTAGAGGGACAAGAGACCCAGTACTTC. Its translation is CASSELEGQETQYF.

V is TRBV9 and J is TRBJ1-2; weak D call: TRBD1 (5 bases). Per germline, CDR1 SGDLS and CDR2 YYNGEE. V lost 3 bases, J lost 5 bases, and 17 bases lay in between. The CDR3 spans 15 residues. The CDR3 region is CASSEGTLHDYGYTF. DNA of the CDR3: TGTGCCAGCAGCGAGGGGACCCTCCACGATTATGGCTACACCTTC.

V usage is TRBV4-2 and J usage is TRBJ1-3; the match to TRBD1 covers 8 bases. V gave up 3 bases and J gave up 1 base; unmatched junction bases: 2. From germline, CDR1 is LGHNA and CDR2 YNFKEQ. CDR3 length: 15 amino acids. CDR3 in amino acids: CASSQDRASGNTIYF. The CDR3 nucleotides read TGTGCCAGCAGCCAGGACAGGGCTTCTGGAAACACCATATATTTT.

The chain couples TRBV3-1 (or the pseudogene TRBV3-2) to TRBJ2-7; D uncertain. CDR3 length: 12 amino acids. Germline V gene lookup returns CDR1 LGHDT and CDR2 YNNKEL (reference sequence). Trimming removed 5 bases at V and 6 bases at J, with 11 bases between. DNA of the CDR3: TGTGCCAGCAGCTCCCGGCGAGCCGAGCAGTACTTC. Its translation: CASSSRRAEQYF.

The chain's CDR3 is CASSQGRLAGGPSTGELFF. Written as DNA, the CDR3 is TGTGCCAGCAGCCAGGGTCGTCTAGCGGGAGGGCCGTCCACCGGGGAGCTGTTTTTT. The rearrangement links TRBV4-2 to TRBJ2-2, with 12 nucleotides matching TRBD2. The CDR3 is made up of 19 amino acids. V lost 3 bases to trimming and J lost 4 bases; unmatched junction nucleotides: 12. Germline CDR1 is LGHNA and CDR2 is YNFKEQ.

This clone was detected a few times. The V and J genes are TRBV5-1 and TRBJ2-2; D not resolved. The CDR3 runs 18 residues. V dropped 0 bases and J dropped 5 bases, with 20 bases sitting between them. Germline V gene data show CDR1 as SGHRS and CDR2 as YFSETQ. The CDR3: CASSLVPRIRMGTGELFF. The CDR3 DNA sequence: TGCGCCAGCAGCTTGGTGCCCAGGATACGTATGGGGACCGGGGAGCTGTTTTTT.

V usage is TRBV5-1 and J usage is TRBJ2-7, with 7 bases that match TRBD1. The V gene end was trimmed by 4 bases and the J gene end by 1 base; junction bases not matched to a gene: 2. The germline gives CDR1 SGHRS, CDR2 YFSETQ. This CDR3 is built from 13 residues. CDR3 sequence (DNA): TGCGCCAGCAGCACAGGGGATTCCTACGAGCAGTACTTC. It translates to CASSTGDSYEQYF.

The rearrangement joins TRBV2 to TRBJ1-4; 7 bases are shared with TRBD1. CDR1 SNHLY and CDR2 FYNNEI come from the germline V gene. With V trimmed by 7 bases and J by 0 bases, 8 bases remained unmatched. The CDR3 contains 16 residues. The CDR3: CASIRDRDATNEKLFF. CDR3 coding DNA: TGTGCCAGCATTCGGGACAGAGATGCAACTAATGAAAAACTGTTTTTT.

This chain joins TRBV29-1 and TRBJ2-1; D gene ambiguous. V lost 5 bases and J lost 7, with 12 bases in between. The CDR3 contains 12 residues. Germline CDR1 is SQVTM and CDR2 is ANQGSEA. The CDR3 coding sequence is TGCAGCGTTACCCGGACGCAGAATGAGCAGTTCTTC. Amino acids: CSVTRTQNEQFF.

The J gene is TRBJ2-7, the V gene TRBV6-2 or TRBV6-3, with D perhaps matching TRBD1 (5 bases). Germline loops: CDR1 MNHEY, CDR2 SVGEGT. The V and J ends lost 5 bases and 0 bases respectively, with 20 bases between them. The CDR3 loop spans 17 amino acids. The CDR3: CASSLFHSREISYEQYF. The CDR3 DNA is TGTGCCAGCAGTCTTTTTCACTCCAGGGAAATCTCCTACGAGCAGTACTTC.

This clone has a single count. The V call is TRBV2, the J call TRBJ1-6, with 8 positions matching TRBD1. Germline CDR1 reads SNHLY; CDR2 reads FYNNEI. This CDR3 region has 15 residues. V lost 8 bases to trimming and J lost 13 bases; unmatched junction nucleotides: 16. As DNA, the CDR3 is TGTGCCAGCCTGGCCCGACAGGGGTGGGGGAATCCCCTCCACTTT. Protein product: CASLARQGWGNPLHF.

Only one count was recorded for this clone. The gene calls are TRBV7-2 and TRBJ1-3; maybe TRBD1 (6 bases). The V gene lost 6 bases and the J gene lost 4 bases, with 10 bases spanning the gap. This CDR3 has 13 residues. Germline lookup yields CDR1 SGHTA and CDR2 FQGNSA. The CDR3 spells CASRQGGGNTIYF. CDR3 DNA: TGTGCCAGCAGACAGGGTGGGGGAAACACCATATATTTT.

The chain couples TRBV5-4 to TRBJ2-1, with 10 bases that match TRBD2. CDR1 SGHNT and CDR2 YYREEE come from the germline V gene (reference sequence). The CDR3 contains 15 residues. The V and J ends lost 4 bases and 4 bases, in that order; junction bases with no gene match: 5. CDR3 sequence (DNA): TGTGCCAGCAGCCCGACTAGCGGGCAGTACAATGAGCAGTTCTTC. This codes for CASSPTSGQYNEQFF.

J is TRBJ2-1 and V is TRBV7-2; perhaps TRBD2 as D (5 bases). This CDR3 contains 16 residues. Germline-derived CDR1 and CDR2 are SGHTA and FQGNSA. V lost 5 bases and J 0 bases, leaving 14 bases between the germline ends. CDR3 amino acids: CASSTVGGISYNEQFF. The CDR3 coding sequence is TGTGCCAGCAGCACGGTTGGAGGAATCTCCTACAATGAGCAGTTCTTC.

This clone was seen just once. The gene calls are TRBV5-5 and TRBJ2-6, with D possibly being TRBD1 (6 bases). The CDR3 spans 19 residues. Germline-derived CDR1 and CDR2 are SGHKS and YYEKEE (reference sequence). V lost 0 bases and J lost 0, with 16 bases in between. CDR3 nucleotides: TGTGCCAGCAGCTTGGCCTGGACAGTCACCCACTCTGGGGCCAACGTCCTGACTTTC. Translation: CASSLAWTVTHSGANVLTF.